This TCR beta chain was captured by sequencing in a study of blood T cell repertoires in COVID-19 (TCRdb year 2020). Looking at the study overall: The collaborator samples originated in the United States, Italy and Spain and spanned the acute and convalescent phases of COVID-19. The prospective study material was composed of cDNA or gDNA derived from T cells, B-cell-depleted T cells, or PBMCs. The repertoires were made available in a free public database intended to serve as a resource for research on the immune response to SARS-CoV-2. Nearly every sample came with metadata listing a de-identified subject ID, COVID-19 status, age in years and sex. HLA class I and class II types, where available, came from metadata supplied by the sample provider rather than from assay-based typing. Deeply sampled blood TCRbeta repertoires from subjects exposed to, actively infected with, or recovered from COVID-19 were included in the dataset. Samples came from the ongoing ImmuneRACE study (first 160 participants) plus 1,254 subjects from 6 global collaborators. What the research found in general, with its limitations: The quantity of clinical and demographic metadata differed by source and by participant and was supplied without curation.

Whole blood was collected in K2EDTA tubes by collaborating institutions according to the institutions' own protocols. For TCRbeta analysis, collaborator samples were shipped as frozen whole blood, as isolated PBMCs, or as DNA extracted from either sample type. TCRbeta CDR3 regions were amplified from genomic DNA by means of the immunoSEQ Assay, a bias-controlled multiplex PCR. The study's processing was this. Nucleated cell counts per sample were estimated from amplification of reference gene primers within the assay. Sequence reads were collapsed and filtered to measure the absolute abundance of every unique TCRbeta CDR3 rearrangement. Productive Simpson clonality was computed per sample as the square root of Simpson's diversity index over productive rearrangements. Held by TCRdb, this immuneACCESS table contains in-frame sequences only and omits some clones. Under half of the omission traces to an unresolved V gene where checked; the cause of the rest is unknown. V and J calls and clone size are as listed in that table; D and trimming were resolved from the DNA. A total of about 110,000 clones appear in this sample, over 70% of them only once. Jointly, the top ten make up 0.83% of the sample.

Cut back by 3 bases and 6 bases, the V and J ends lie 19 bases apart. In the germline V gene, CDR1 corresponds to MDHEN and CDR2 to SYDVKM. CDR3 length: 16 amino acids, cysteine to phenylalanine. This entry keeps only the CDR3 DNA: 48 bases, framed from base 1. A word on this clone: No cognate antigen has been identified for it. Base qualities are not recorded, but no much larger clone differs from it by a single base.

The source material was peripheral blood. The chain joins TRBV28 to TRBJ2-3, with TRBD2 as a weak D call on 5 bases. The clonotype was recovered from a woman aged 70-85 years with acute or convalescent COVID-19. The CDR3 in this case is CASSFFGSAPQDTQYF. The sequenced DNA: TGTGCCAGCAGTTTTTTTGGGAGTGCCCCGCAGGATACGCAGTATTTT.